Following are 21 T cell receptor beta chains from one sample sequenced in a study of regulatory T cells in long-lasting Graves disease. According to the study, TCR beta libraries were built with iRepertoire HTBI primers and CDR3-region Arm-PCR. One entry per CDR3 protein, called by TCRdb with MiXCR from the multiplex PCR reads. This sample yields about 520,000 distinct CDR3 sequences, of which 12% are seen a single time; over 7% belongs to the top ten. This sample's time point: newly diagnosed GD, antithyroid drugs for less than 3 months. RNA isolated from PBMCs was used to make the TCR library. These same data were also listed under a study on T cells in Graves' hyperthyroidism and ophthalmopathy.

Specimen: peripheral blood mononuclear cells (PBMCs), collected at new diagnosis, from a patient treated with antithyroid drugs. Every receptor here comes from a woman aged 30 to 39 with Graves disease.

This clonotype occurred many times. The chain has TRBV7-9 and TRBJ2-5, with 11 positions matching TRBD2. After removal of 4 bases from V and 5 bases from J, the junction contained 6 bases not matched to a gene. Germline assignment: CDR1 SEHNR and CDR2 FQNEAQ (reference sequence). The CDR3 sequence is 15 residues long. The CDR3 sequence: CASSSLLAGVETQYF. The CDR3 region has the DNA TGTGCCAGCAGCTCCTTACTAGCGGGAGTTGAGACCCAGTACTTC.

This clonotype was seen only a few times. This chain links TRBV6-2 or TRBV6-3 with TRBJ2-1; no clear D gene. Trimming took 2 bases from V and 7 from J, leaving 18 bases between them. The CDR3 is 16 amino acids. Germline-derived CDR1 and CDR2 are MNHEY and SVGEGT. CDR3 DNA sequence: TGTGCCAGCAGTTACAGGCTGAACCACCTAGGAAATGAGCAGTTCTTC. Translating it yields CASSYRLNHLGNEQFF.

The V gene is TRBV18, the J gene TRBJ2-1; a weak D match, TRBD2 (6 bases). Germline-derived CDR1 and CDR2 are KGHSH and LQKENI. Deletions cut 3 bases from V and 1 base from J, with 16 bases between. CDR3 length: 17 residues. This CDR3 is CASSPSHAGRSYNEQFF. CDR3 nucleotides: TGTGCCAGCTCACCCAGTCACGCGGGGAGGTCCTACAATGAGCAGTTCTTC.

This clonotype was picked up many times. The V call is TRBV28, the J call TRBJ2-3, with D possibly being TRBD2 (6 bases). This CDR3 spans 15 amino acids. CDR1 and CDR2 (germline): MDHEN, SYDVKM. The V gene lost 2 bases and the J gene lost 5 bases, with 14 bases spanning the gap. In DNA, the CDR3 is TGTGCCAGCAGTTTAGGCGGAGGGTTACGAGATACGCAGTATTTT. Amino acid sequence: CASSLGGGLRDTQYF.

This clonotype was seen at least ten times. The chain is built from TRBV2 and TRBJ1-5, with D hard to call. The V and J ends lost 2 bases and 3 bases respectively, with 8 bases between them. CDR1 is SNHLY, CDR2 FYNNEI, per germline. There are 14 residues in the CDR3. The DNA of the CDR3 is TGTGCCAGCAGTGAATGGGTAGACAATCAGCCCCAGCATTTT. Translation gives CASSEWVDNQPQHF.

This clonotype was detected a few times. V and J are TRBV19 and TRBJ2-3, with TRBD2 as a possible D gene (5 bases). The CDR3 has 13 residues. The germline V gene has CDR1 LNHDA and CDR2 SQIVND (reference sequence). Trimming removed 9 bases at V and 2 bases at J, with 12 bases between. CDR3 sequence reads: CASQLENTDTQYF. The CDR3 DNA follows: TGTGCCAGCCAACTAGAAAACACAGATACGCAGTATTTT.

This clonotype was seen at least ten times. CDR3: CASSPGVPGGTEAFF. DNA for the CDR3: TGTGCCAGCAGTCCAGGGGTCCCGGGCGGCACTGAAGCTTTCTTT. This sequence joins TRBV27 and TRBJ1-1; tentative D call: TRBD1 (6 bases). The V gene lost 5 bases and the J gene lost 4 bases, with 17 bases spanning the gap. The CDR3 has 15 residues. Germline-derived CDR1 and CDR2 are MNHEY and SMNVEV (reference sequence).

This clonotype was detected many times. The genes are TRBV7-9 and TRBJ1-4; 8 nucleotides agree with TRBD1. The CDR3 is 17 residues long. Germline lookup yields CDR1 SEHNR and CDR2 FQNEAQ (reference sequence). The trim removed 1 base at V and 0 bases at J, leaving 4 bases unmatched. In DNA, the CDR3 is TGTGCCAGCAGCTTAGGACAGGGGACCGCAACTAATGAAAAACTGTTTTTT. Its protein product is CASSLGQGTATNEKLFF.

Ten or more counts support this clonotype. DNA for the CDR3: TGTGCCAGCAGCCGACGACAGGGTGGAAGCAATCAGCCCCAGCATTTT. Its protein is CASSRRQGGSNQPQHF. This chain links TRBV12-3 or TRBV12-4 with TRBJ1-5; TRBD1 matches 7 bases. The J segment lost 1 base and the V segment lost 6 bases, leaving 9 bases of the junction unmatched. The length of the CDR3 is 16 residues.

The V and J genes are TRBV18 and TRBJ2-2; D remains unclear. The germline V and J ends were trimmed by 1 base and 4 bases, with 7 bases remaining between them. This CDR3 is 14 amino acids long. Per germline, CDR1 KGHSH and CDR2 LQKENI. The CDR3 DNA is TGTGCCAGCTCACCACTTACAAGCACCGGGGAGCTGTTTTTT. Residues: CASSPLTSTGELFF.

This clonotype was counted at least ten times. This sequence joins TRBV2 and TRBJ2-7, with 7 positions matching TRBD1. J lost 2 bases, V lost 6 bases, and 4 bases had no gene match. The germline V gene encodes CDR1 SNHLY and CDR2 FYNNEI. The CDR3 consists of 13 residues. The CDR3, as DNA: TGTGCCAGCAGGGGGGACAGTACCTACGAGCAGTACTTC. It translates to CASRGDSTYEQYF. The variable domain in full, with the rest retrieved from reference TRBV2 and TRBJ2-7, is EPEVTQTPSHQVTQMGQEVILRCVPISNHLYFYWYRQILGQKVEFLVSFYNNEISEKSEIFDDQFSVERPDGSNFTLKIRSTKLEDSAMYFCASRGDSTYEQYFGPGTRLTVT.

This CDR3 is CASSYSPGRNTEAFF. CDR3 in DNA: TGTGCCAGCAGCTACTCACCCGGCCGGAACACTGAAGCTTTCTTT. The rearrangement uses TRBV11-3 and TRBJ1-1; D is ambiguous. The CDR3 spans 15 residues. V was trimmed by 4 bases and J by 1 base, leaving 13 bases between them. In germline, CDR1 is SGHNT, CDR2 YENEEA.

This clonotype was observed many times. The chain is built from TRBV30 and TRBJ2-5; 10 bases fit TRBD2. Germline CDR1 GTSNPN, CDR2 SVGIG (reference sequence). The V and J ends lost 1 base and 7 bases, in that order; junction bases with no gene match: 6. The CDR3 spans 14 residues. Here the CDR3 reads CAWSASSGGRTQYF. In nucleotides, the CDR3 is TGTGCCTGGAGTGCGTCTAGCGGGGGCCGGACCCAGTACTTC. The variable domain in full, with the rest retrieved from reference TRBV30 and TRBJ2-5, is SQTIHQWPATLVQPVGSPLSLECTVEGTSNPNLYWYRQAAGRGLQLLFYSVGIGQISSEVPQNLSASRPQDRQFILSSKKLLLSDSGFYLCAWSASSGGRTQYFGPGTRLLVL.

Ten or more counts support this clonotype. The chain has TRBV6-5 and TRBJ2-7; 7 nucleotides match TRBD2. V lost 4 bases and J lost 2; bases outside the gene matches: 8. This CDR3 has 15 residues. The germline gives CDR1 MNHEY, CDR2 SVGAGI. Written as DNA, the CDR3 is TGTGCCAGCAGTTCCCATCTAGCGGACCCCTACGAGCAGTACTTC. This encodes CASSSHLADPYEQYF.

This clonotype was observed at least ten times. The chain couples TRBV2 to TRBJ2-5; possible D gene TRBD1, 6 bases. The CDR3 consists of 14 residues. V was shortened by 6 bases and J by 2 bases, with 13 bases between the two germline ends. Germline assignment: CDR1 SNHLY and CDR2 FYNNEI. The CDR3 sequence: CASSLDRLQETQYF. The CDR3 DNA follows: TGTGCCAGCAGCCTAGACAGGCTACAAGAGACCCAGTACTTC.

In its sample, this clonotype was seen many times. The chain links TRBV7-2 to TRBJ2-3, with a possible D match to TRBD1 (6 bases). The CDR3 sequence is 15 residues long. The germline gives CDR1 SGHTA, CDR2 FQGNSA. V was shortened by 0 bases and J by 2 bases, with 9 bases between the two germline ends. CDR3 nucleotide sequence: TGTGCCAGCAGCTTAGCGGGACACCACACAGATACGCAGTATTTT. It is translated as CASSLAGHHTDTQYF.

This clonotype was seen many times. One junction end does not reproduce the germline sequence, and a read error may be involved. The CDR3 nucleotides read TGTACCATCAGCTCCCCCGAAAGAAGTAACTATGGCTACACCTTC. This sequence encodes CTISSPERSNYGYTF. This sequence joins TRBV10-3 and TRBJ1-2; D is uncertain. There are 15 residues in the CDR3. Germline loops: CDR1 ENHRY, CDR2 SYGVKD.

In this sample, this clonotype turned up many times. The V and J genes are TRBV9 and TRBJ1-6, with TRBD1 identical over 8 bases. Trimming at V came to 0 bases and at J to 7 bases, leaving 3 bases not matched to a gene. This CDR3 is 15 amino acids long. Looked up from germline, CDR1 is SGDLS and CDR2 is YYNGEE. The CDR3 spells CASSVDDRGNSPLHF. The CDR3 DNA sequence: TGTGCCAGCAGCGTAGACGACAGGGGAAATTCACCCCTCCACTTT.

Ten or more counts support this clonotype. CDR3 coding DNA: TGTGCCAGCAGCTTAACCCAGGGGTTGAGCGAAAAACTGTTTTTT. Its translation is CASSLTQGLSEKLFF. The chain uses TRBV7-2 and TRBJ1-4, with D possibly TRBD1 on 6 matching bases. There are 15 residues in the CDR3. Germline-derived CDR1 and CDR2 are SGHTA and FQGNSA. Trimming removed 2 bases at V and 8 bases at J, with 15 bases between. The entire variable domain, with the rest obtained from reference TRBV7-2 and TRBJ1-4, is as follows: GAGVSQSPSNKVTEKGKDVELRCDPISGHTALYWYRQSLGQGLEFLIYFQGNSAPDKSGLPSDRFSAERTGGSVSTLTIQRTQQEDSAVYLCASSLTQGLSEKLFFGSGTQLSVL.

The DNA for the CDR3 is TGTGCCAGCAGCACAACAGGGGCAACTAATGAAAAACTGTTTTTT. Translated, it gives CASSTTGATNEKLFF. The V gene is TRBV6-1, the J gene TRBJ1-4, with TRBD1 identical over 7 bases. Trimming removed 6 bases from V and 0 bases from J; junction bases left unmatched: 4. Germline CDR1 MNHNS, CDR2 SASEGT. The CDR3 loop spans 15 amino acids.

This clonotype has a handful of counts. The CDR3 region is CASSPSIRNYEQYF. In DNA, the CDR3 is TGTGCCAGCAGCCCTAGTATACGGAATTACGAGCAGTACTTC. The V gene is TRBV5-5, the J gene TRBJ2-7; no firm D call. Germline CDR1 reads SGHKS; CDR2 reads YYEKEE (reference sequence). The CDR3 sequence is 14 residues long. Deletions cut 4 bases from V and 4 bases from J, with 15 bases between.